The subject of this entry is one TCR beta chain. Profiled with immunoSEQ multiplex PCR; TCRdb holds only in-frame clones, not every one. The repertoire holds about 19,000 clones, with over 70% as singletons. This sample was included in a study of sequential checkpoint blockade in melanoma. On the study more broadly: After both sequences, patients received maintenance nivolumab.

The CDR3 loop spans 13 amino acids. The J segment lost 3 bases and the V segment lost 2 bases, leaving 0 bases of the junction unmatched. The germline V gene has CDR1 SEHNR and CDR2 FQNEAQ (reference sequence). Documented treatment: randomized to nivolumab then ipilimumab (arm A) or the reverse (arm B). Live CD3+CD8+ CD19− CD56− cells were sorted from PBMCs. This specimen consisted of CD8+ T cells sorted from blood (inferred from file names), obtained from a patient given nivolumab and ipilimumab in sequence. The chain carries TRBV7-9 and TRBJ2-5, with 7 positions matching TRBD2. The source is a human donor with melanoma. The CDR3 is CASSLSGEETQYF. CDR3 in DNA: TGTGCCAGCAGCTTAAGCGGGGAAGAGACCCAGTACTTC. The full variable domain, in which reference TRBV7-9 and TRBJ2-5 provide the parts outside the CDR3, is DTGVSQNPRHKITKRGQNVTFRCDPISEHNRLYWYRQTLGQGPEFLTYFQNEAQLEKSRLLSDRFSAERPKGSFSTLEIQRTEQGDSAMYLCASSLSGEETQYFGPGTRLLVL.